Described below is a single T cell receptor beta chain sequence and its context. A sample-barcoded 5' primer and a J-beta primer mix were used in a second PCR of roughly 6 to 11 cycles. TCRdb re-derived calls from the 5' RACE reads in MiXCR, one entry per CDR3 protein. Here the sample spans under 1 million distinct CDR3 sequences, 44% being singletons. This sample is drawn from a study of blood T cells in healthy people across ages. Study-level background: Template switching captured about one barcoded beta molecule per two T cells.

Germline assignment: CDR1 SGHTA and CDR2 FQGNSA. V gave up 5 bases and J gave up 7 bases; unmatched junction bases: 6. The CDR3 contains 14 residues. V and J are TRBV7-2 and TRBJ2-2, with TRBD1 matching 8 bases. The sequenced sample was blood. This TCR was sampled from a man in his sixties in good health. CDR3 coding DNA: TGTGCCAGCAGCCAGGACAGGGCTGGCGGGGAGCTGTTTTTT. It encodes CASSQDRAGGELFF.